A single TCR beta chain is shown here with its context. Antigen unknown. V lost 2 bases, J lost 5 bases, and 12 bases lay in between. CDR3 length: 13 residues. The germline V gene encodes CDR1 DFQATT and CDR2 SNEGSKA (reference sequence). The data are from a study of response to subunit inactivated influenza vaccine. General study findings and limits: Every seasonal influenza vaccination brings in few new T cells, the authors suggested.

TCRdb processed the RT-PCR reads anew with MiXCR; each CDR3 protein has one entry. The sample holds around 570,000 distinct CDR3 sequences, 11% seen once. The data also belong to a second study, concerning T cells expressing NK-cell markers. That paper states: 5'RACE template switching with UMIs generated TCR beta cDNA. For about 6 donors, the dominant NKG2C+ clonotypes made up about 1.0-7.5% of their CD8+ T cells.

This chain uses TRBV20-1 with TRBJ2-5; TRBD1 or TRBD2 may be the D gene (5 bases each). The sample in question was PBMCs from blood, obtained on the day of vaccination. The sequence came from a man in his fifties who received an inactivated influenza vaccine. The CDR3 region is CSARPGTQETQYF. The CDR3 region has the DNA TGCAGTGCTAGACCCGGGACCCAGGAGACCCAGTACTTC.